This T cell receptor (beta chain) emerged from a study of blood T cells in healthy people across ages (dated by TCRdb to the mid-2010s). In terms of the full investigation: In model experiments, roughly one uniquely barcoded TCR beta cDNA molecule per two T cells was captured by template switching. The donors were divided into four age groups: young (average around 16 years), middle-aged (about 41), aged (about 56) and long-lived (about 84). The study measured age-related changes in TCR beta repertoire diversity using deep sequencing normalized with unique cDNA molecular identifiers. Two additional independent replicas of 1 million unique cDNA reads from the same blood draw were analyzed for two donors (one aged 18 to 30 and one aged 80 or older). To avoid experimental bias, donors of different ages were randomly spread across the sequencing lanes. Broader findings and caveats from the paper: Observed TCR beta diversity per million T cells fell roughly linearly with age, and a significant reduction was already apparent by age around 39. Because profiling used bulk unsorted PBMCs, naive and antigen-experienced compartments could not be compared conclusively. Compared with the aged group, more naive CD4+ T cells, fewer expanded clones and increased TCR diversity were shown by the long-lived group, suggesting age selection. Donor CMV infection status was unknown, potentially confounding age-related changes in expanded clonotypes. Estimates of total diversity based on one million sequenced T cells were considered lower bounds and underestimates. There was a strong correlation between observed TCR beta diversity and the percentage of naive T cells measured by flow cytometry.

As regards this clonotype: Its specific antigen is unknown. Base-call qualities are not available, and no considerably larger clone is one nucleotide away.

Library creation used 5' RACE. Sequencing instrument: Illumina HiSeq 2500. A second PCR of 7 to 11 cycles was performed with a sample-barcoded 5' primer and a J-beta primer mix. A unique molecular identifier was introduced onto each TCR beta cDNA molecule by a template-switch 5' adaptor carrying 12 random nucleotides. Each sample yielded at least 2.5 million CDR3-containing paired-end reads. All of the RNA was converted into first-strand cDNA using the Mint cDNA synthesis kit, with a TRBC-specific oligonucleotide serving as the primer. Following uracil-DNA glycosylase treatment, a first 18-cycle PCR with universal primers M1SS and BC2_uni_R was performed on all cDNA. From the authors' description of their analysis: Normalization of each sample was performed by random selection of 1 million high-quality reads, each carrying a distinct molecular identifier. Reads with shared molecular identifiers were discarded instead of being binned into consensus sequences. MiTCR, run with a Q25 quality threshold and the strictest error-elimination algorithm, handled CDR3 identification, clonotype clustering and error correction. A nonparametric unseen species model with Euler transformation was used to estimate lower-bound total TCR beta diversity. Using fastp trimming at Q25 and MiXCR clonotype assembly, TCRdb reanalyzed the public sequencing data and kept in-frame beta chains. Each entry merges the rows of one CDR3 protein and shows their most common DNA and genes. The V and J calls here are based on TCRdb, not the publication. A total of under 800,000 distinct CDR3 sequences appear in this sample, 43% of them only once. Together, the top ten hold around a fifth of the sample.

The CDR3 has 12 amino acids, counting the end cysteine and phenylalanine. The kept DNA is CDR3 alone, 36 bases in frame from the first base. At the junction V is shortened by 9 bases and J by 3 bases; bases outside the gene matches: 0. The germline V gene encodes CDR1 KGHDR and CDR2 SFDVKD. Donors were approximately 42 systemically healthy Caucasian individuals from Russia aged roughly 6 to 90 years. Each donor gave about 9.7 milliliters of peripheral blood, drawn into EDTA-treated Vacutainer tubes. PBMCs were isolated by Ficoll-Paque density-gradient centrifugation, with at least 7 million obtained per sample. Trizol reagent was used to extract total RNA from the PBMCs, yielding at least 6 micrograms per sample. The percentages of naive CD45RAhigh/CD27high T cells were determined by flow cytometry on a PBMC aliquot from every donor.

The chain is made from TRBV24-1 and TRBJ2-4, with 8 bases matching TRBD2. The sequence was collected from a woman aged 55-75 years in good health. The sample comprised blood. For the CDR3, the sequence is CATGTSKNIQYF. The nucleotide sequence reads TGTGCCACCGGGACTAGCAAAAACATTCAGTACTTC.